Listed here are 23 T cell receptor beta chains from one sample, sequenced in a study of blood T cell repertoires in COVID-19. Here immunoSEQ multiplex PCR was the method, and the copy in TCRdb shows in-frame clones only, minus some. The sample yields about 150,000 clones, under 90% seen once. Material for sequencing was peripheral blood. The receptors stem from a man in his fifties or sixties with acute or convalescent COVID-19.

This clone has just a few counts. This chain links TRBV7-2 with TRBJ2-7, with TRBD1 as a possible D gene (6 bases). This CDR3 is 12 amino acids long. Germline loops: CDR1 SGHTA, CDR2 FQGNSA. Trimming left V 7 bases short and J 5 bases short, with 12 bases between. CDR3 sequence (DNA): TGTGCCAGCAACAACCAGGGGAACGAGCAGTACTTC. This encodes CASNNQGNEQYF.

The chain is built from TRBV7-2 and TRBJ2-7, with a tentative D call TRBD2 (5 bases). Trimming cost V 5 bases and J 0 bases, with 14 bases left between them. This CDR3 is 15 amino acids long. Germline assignment: CDR1 SGHTA and CDR2 FQGNSA. The CDR3 here is CASSLGEWSSYEQYF. The CDR3 DNA reads TGTGCCAGCAGCCTTGGGGAGTGGAGCTCCTACGAGCAGTACTTC.

V usage is TRBV5-6 and J usage is TRBJ2-7; 8 bases map to TRBD1. The CDR3 has 17 residues. Germline CDR1 and CDR2: SGHDT and YYEEEE. V lost 0 bases to trimming and J lost 3 bases; unmatched junction nucleotides: 11. The CDR3 nucleotides read TGTGCCAGCAGCTTGGCCGCCAGGGGGCTTTCCAGCTACGAGCAGTACTTC. Translated, it gives CASSLAARGLSSYEQYF.

The rearrangement uses TRBV4-2 and TRBJ2-3; 13 nucleotides agree with TRBD2. CDR3 size: 23 residues. V shed 3 bases, J shed 2 bases, and the junction held 23 bases outside the gene matches. CDR1 LGHNA and CDR2 YNFKEQ come from the germline V gene. CDR3: CASSQLYLLTSGRRVAHTDTQYF. CDR3 in DNA: TGTGCCAGCAGCCAGCTTTACCTACTGACTAGCGGGAGGAGGGTGGCACACACAGATACGCAGTATTTT.

This chain joins TRBV5-1 and TRBJ2-7, with 14 bases fitting TRBD2. CDR3 length equals 18 residues. Germline lookup yields CDR1 SGHRS and CDR2 YFSETQ. V shed 4 bases and J 0 bases; nucleotides not matched to a gene: 9. The CDR3 reads CASSPGGTSGRSSYEQYF. The DNA of the CDR3 is TGCGCCAGCAGCCCGGGAGGGACTAGCGGGAGAAGCTCCTACGAGCAGTACTTC.

V usage is TRBV6-5 and J usage is TRBJ1-5, with a tentative D call TRBD1 (5 bases). The length of the CDR3 is 15 residues. CDR1 is MNHEY, CDR2 SVGAGI, per germline. V lost 5 bases, J lost 5 bases, and 16 bases lay in between. The DNA for the CDR3 is TGTGCCAGCAGTCGGGACTCCGGGAGGGATCAGCCCCAGCATTTT. This encodes CASSRDSGRDQPQHF.

The V and J genes are TRBV4-1 and TRBJ1-2, with D hard to call. The CDR3 is 14 amino acids. Trimming removed 1 base at V and 2 bases at J, with 8 bases between. In germline, CDR1 is MGHRA, CDR2 YSYEKL. The CDR3 DNA reads TGCGCCAGCAGCCAAGGAACAGCCAACTATGGCTACACCTTC. This gives the protein CASSQGTANYGYTF.

The J gene is TRBJ2-7, the V gene TRBV11-2; D might be TRBD1 (6 bases). The CDR3 is 16 amino acids. The germline V and J ends were trimmed by 5 bases and 2 bases, with 19 bases remaining between them. Germline CDR1 reads SGHAT; CDR2 reads FQNNGV. DNA for the CDR3: TGTGCCAGCAGCGTTACGGCAGGGGATCCCCCCTACGAGCAGTACTTC. Amino acid sequence: CASSVTAGDPPYEQYF.

J is TRBJ1-5 and V is TRBV30; D is unclear. The V end was cut by 2 bases, the J end by 6 bases, with 20 bases between. Looked up from germline, CDR1 is GTSNPN and CDR2 is SVGIG (reference sequence). The CDR3 is 16 residues long. CDR3 protein: CAWSFPGIPAGQPQHF. The CDR3 bases are TGTGCCTGGAGTTTCCCCGGGATCCCGGCGGGTCAGCCCCAGCATTTT.

The V call is TRBV4-2, the J call TRBJ2-1; the match to TRBD2 covers 10 bases. V was clipped by 3 bases and J by 5 bases; unmatched bases: 7. The CDR3 runs to 16 residues. Germline assignment: CDR1 LGHNA and CDR2 YNFKEQ. CDR3 nucleotide sequence: TGTGCCAGCAGCCACCCTAGCGGGGGCCCTCACAATGAGCAGTTCTTC. Protein product: CASSHPSGGPHNEQFF.

This chain joins TRBV2 and TRBJ1-2; D call uncertain. The CDR3 loop spans 13 amino acids. Germline V lookup: CDR1 SNHLY, CDR2 FYNNEI. V gave up 6 bases and J gave up 3 bases, with 11 bases separating them. CDR3: CASRVYADYGYTF. CDR3 nucleotides: TGTGCCAGCAGAGTTTACGCGGACTATGGCTACACCTTC.

This rearrangement joins TRBV2 to TRBJ2-7; D perhaps matches TRBD2 (5 bases). There are 12 residues in the CDR3. V was shortened by 3 bases and J by 3 bases, with 6 bases between the two germline ends. CDR1 and CDR2 (germline): SNHLY, FYNNEI. CDR3 sequence (DNA): TGTGCCAGCAGTGACGAGGGCTACGAGCAGTACTTC. Encoded protein: CASSDEGYEQYF.

The chain combines TRBV5-1 with TRBJ1-1, with 10 positions matching TRBD1. Germline V gene data show CDR1 as SGHRS and CDR2 as YFSETQ. The CDR3 runs to 17 residues. V lost 5 bases, J lost 0 bases, and 10 bases stayed unmatched. The CDR3 loop reads CASRMGQGSPMNTEAFF. CDR3 bases: TGCGCCAGCAGAATGGGACAGGGGAGCCCCATGAACACTGAAGCTTTCTTT.

The chain uses TRBV27 and TRBJ2-7; D not resolved. CDR3 size: 11 residues. The germline CDR1 and CDR2 sequences are MNHEY and SMNVEV (reference sequence). V lost 7 bases to trimming and J lost 3 bases, with 7 bases between them. The CDR3 DNA is TGTGCCAGCACCCCCCTCTACGAGCAGTACTTC. It codes for CASTPLYEQYF.

This clone was seen a handful of times. The rearrangement links TRBV6-2 or TRBV6-3 to TRBJ2-7, with 9 bases matching TRBD1. CDR1 and CDR2 from the germline V gene are MNHEY and SVGEGT. V lost 5 bases to trimming and J lost 6 bases; unmatched junction nucleotides: 8. The CDR3 covers 14 residues. The CDR3 region is CASSRPGQGGEQYF. CDR3 nucleotide sequence: TGTGCCAGCAGTAGACCGGGACAGGGTGGCGAGCAGTACTTC.

This rearrangement joins TRBV28 to TRBJ1-4; D may be TRBD1 (6 bases). From germline, CDR1 is MDHEN and CDR2 SYDVKM. Between the trimmed V and J ends, which lost 7 bases and 8 bases, there was a span of 20 bases. The CDR3 consists of 15 residues. DNA of the CDR3: TGTGCCAGCATCACAGGGCTGGTGGGAAGCGAAAAACTGTTTTTT. Translating gives CASITGLVGSEKLFF. The full variable domain, its missing parts supplied by reference TRBV28 and TRBJ1-4, is DVKVTQSSRYLVKRTGEKVFLECVQDMDHENMFWYRQDPGLGLRLIYFSYDVKMKEKGDIPEGYSVSREKKERFSLILESASTNQTSMYLCASITGLVGSEKLFFGSGTQLSVL.

This chain joins TRBV5-4 and TRBJ2-5; 10 bases align to TRBD1. The CDR3 is 17 residues long. The V gene's germline CDR1 is SGHNT and CDR2 YYREEE (reference sequence). The V segment lost 0 bases and the J segment 6 bases; nucleotides outside the gene matches: 11. The CDR3 DNA is TGTGCCAGCAGCTTGGCACGCGCGGGACAGGGGAGGAAGACCCAGTACTTC. This gives the protein CASSLARAGQGRKTQYF. Drawing the rest from reference TRBV5-4 and TRBJ2-5, the complete variable domain is ETGVTQSPTHLIKTRGQQVTLRCSSQSGHNTVSWYQQALGQGPQFIFQYYREEENGRGNFPPRFSGLQFPNYSSELNVNALELDDSALYLCASSLARAGQGRKTQYFGPGTRLLVL.

The J gene is TRBJ2-6, the V gene TRBV11-3; D not certain. Germline V gene lookup returns CDR1 SGHNT and CDR2 YENEEA. V was trimmed by 5 bases and J by 0 bases, leaving 5 bases between them. There are 14 residues in the CDR3. CDR3 in amino acids: CASSLSSGANVLTF. The CDR3 DNA reads as TGTGCCAGCAGCCTCTCCTCTGGGGCCAACGTCCTGACTTTC.

This clone showed up just once. The V call is TRBV18, the J call TRBJ2-3; possibly TRBD1 for D (5 bases). V dropped 4 bases and J dropped 0 bases, with 14 bases sitting between them. In germline, CDR1 is KGHSH, CDR2 LQKENI. This CDR3 contains 16 residues. CDR3: CASSQFRGSSTDTQYF. The CDR3 DNA sequence: TGTGCCAGCTCACAGTTTAGGGGATCTAGCACAGATACGCAGTATTTT.

The V and J genes are TRBV6-5 and TRBJ2-5; tentatively, D is TRBD1 (6 bases). The CDR3 runs 13 residues. Per the germline V gene, CDR1 is MNHEY and CDR2 is SVGAGI. V shed 5 bases and J shed 1 base, with 8 bases lying between them. CDR3 region: CASSTGFQETQYF. CDR3 bases: TGTGCCAGCAGTACAGGGTTCCAAGAGACCCAGTACTTC.

This chain uses TRBV6-2 or TRBV6-3 with TRBJ1-5; 8 nucleotides agree with TRBD1. This CDR3 spans 18 amino acids. Per the germline V gene, CDR1 is MNHEY and CDR2 is SVGEGT. Trimming at V came to 0 bases and at J to 5 bases, leaving 12 bases not matched to a gene. The CDR3 sequence is CASSYSGGAGGPDQPQHF. Here the CDR3 DNA reads TGTGCCAGCAGTTACTCGGGTGGGGCAGGGGGCCCCGATCAGCCCCAGCATTTT.

This chain connects TRBV19 to TRBJ2-7, with 8 bases identical to TRBD1. This CDR3 has 14 amino acids. V was clipped by 5 bases and J by 1 base; unmatched bases: 4. From germline, CDR1 is LNHDA and CDR2 SQIVND (reference sequence). The CDR3 loop is CASSVDRESYEQYF. CDR3 DNA: TGTGCCAGTAGTGTGGACAGGGAATCCTACGAGCAGTACTTC.

The chain links TRBV30 to TRBJ2-2; 10 bases map to TRBD2. Germline V gene lookup returns CDR1 GTSNPN and CDR2 SVGIG (reference sequence). The CDR3 spans 14 residues. After removal of 4 bases from V and 9 bases from J, the junction contained 8 bases not matched to a gene. The CDR3 sequence is CAWNPGTSGRELFF. The CDR3, as DNA: TGTGCCTGGAACCCAGGAACTAGCGGGAGGGAGCTGTTTTTT.